The rows below give T cell receptor beta chains drawn from one sample of a study of Tregs in tolerant kidney transplant recipients. The protocol was immunoSEQ multiplex PCR, while the TCRdb copy is restricted to in-frame clones and leaves out a portion. The table records around 50,000 clones, 89% of them present only once. The source was CD8+ T cells from blood (PBMCs), collected 12 months after the transplant. These receptors all come from a human patient who received a combined kidney and bone marrow transplant. Some T cells could come from the graft donor. The CDR3 runs from the conserved cysteine through the conserved F or W. A D gene is named only where the DNA matches it firmly. Clone size is not always given. Where it is, it says once, few, many or a class for expanded clones.

cdr3_length: 13
clone_size: NA
v_call: TRBV7-2
d_call: NA
j_call: TRBJ2-7
cdr3_nt: TGTGCCAGCAGCCCCCCCGCAACACTAGAGCAGTACTTC
cdr3_aa: CASSPPATLEQYF

cdr3_length: 14
clone_size: medium-sized
v_call: TRBV10-2
d_call: TRBD1
j_call: TRBJ2-7
cdr3_nt: TGCGCCAGCAGTGAGTCGACAGGGGTATTGGAGCAGTACTTC
cdr3_aa: CASSESTGVLEQYF

cdr3_length: 17
clone_size: NA
v_call: TRBV9
d_call: NA
j_call: TRBJ2-1
cdr3_nt: TGTGCCAGCAGCTATCCCAATGACAGCTTTGTCTCCAATGAGCAGTTCTTC
cdr3_aa: CASSYPNDSFVSNEQFF

cdr3_length: 15
clone_size: NA
v_call: TRBV19
d_call: NA
j_call: TRBJ2-3
cdr3_nt: TGTGCCAGTAGTATCTTAGCGGTAGGATCGGATACGCAGTATTTT
cdr3_aa: CASSILAVGSDTQYF

cdr3_length: 14
clone_size: once
v_call: TRBV4-3
d_call: NA
j_call: TRBJ2-1
cdr3_nt: TGCGCCAGCAGCCAGGCCGACTCCTTTGGTCGGCAGTTCTTC
cdr3_aa: CASSQADSFGRQFF

cdr3_length: 15
clone_size: NA
v_call: TRBV11-2
d_call: NA
j_call: TRBJ2-5
cdr3_nt: TGTGCCAGCAGCTTACAGCGGGCGTACCAAGAGACCCAGTACTTC
cdr3_aa: CASSLQRAYQETQYF

cdr3_length: 15
clone_size: NA
v_call: TRBV7-2
d_call: TRBD2
j_call: TRBJ2-7
cdr3_nt: TGTGCCAGCAGCTACACTAGCGGGAGGCCCTACGAGCAGTACTTC
cdr3_aa: CASSYTSGRPYEQYF

cdr3_length: 19
clone_size: NA
v_call: TRBV5-4
d_call: TRBD1
j_call: TRBJ2-2
cdr3_nt: TGTGCCAGCAGCTTGGCCCCGGGACAGGGGAAAGCGGACACCGGGGAGCTGTTTTTT
cdr3_aa: CASSLAPGQGKADTGELFF

cdr3_length: 16
clone_size: NA
v_call: TRBV4-1
d_call: TRBD2
j_call: TRBJ2-7
cdr3_nt: TGCGCCAGCAGCCAAGTAGAGCCAGCGGGAGTCTACGAGCAGTACTTC
cdr3_aa: CASSQVEPAGVYEQYF

cdr3_length: 11
clone_size: NA
v_call: TRBV4-3
d_call: NA
j_call: TRBJ2-1
cdr3_nt: TGCGCCAGCAGCCGACAATATGAGCAGTTCTTC
cdr3_aa: CASSRQYEQFF

cdr3_length: 13
clone_size: NA
v_call: TRBV4-1
d_call: NA
j_call: TRBJ2-5
cdr3_nt: TGCGCCAGCAGCCAATCGGCCAGGGCCGCCCAGTACTTC
cdr3_aa: CASSQSARAAQYF

cdr3_length: 21
clone_size: few
v_call: TRBV9
d_call: NA
j_call: TRBJ2-5
cdr3_nt: TGTGCCAGCAGCGTAGGAATCCAGGGGGCGCAAAGGACTAGCGCCCAAGAGACCCAGTACTTC
cdr3_aa: CASSVGIQGAQRTSAQETQYF

cdr3_length: 13
clone_size: NA
v_call: TRBV7-9
d_call: NA
j_call: TRBJ2-1
cdr3_nt: TGTGCCAGCAGCTTAGGTAGTGGCAATGAGCAGTTCTTC
cdr3_aa: CASSLGSGNEQFF

cdr3_length: 15
clone_size: few
v_call: TRBV7-9
d_call: TRBD1
j_call: TRBJ2-5
cdr3_nt: TGTGCCAGCAGCAACAGGACAGGGCTACAAGAGACCCAGTACTTC
cdr3_aa: CASSNRTGLQETQYF

cdr3_length: 12
clone_size: few
v_call: TRBV7-9
d_call: NA
j_call: TRBJ1-1
cdr3_nt: TGTGCCAGCAGCTTTTCGCAGCGAGAAGCTTTCTTT
cdr3_aa: CASSFSQREAFF

cdr3_length: 14
clone_size: NA
v_call: TRBV7-3
d_call: TRBD2
j_call: TRBJ2-3
cdr3_nt: TGTGCCAGCAGCTCGCGGGGGGCCGTTGATACGCAGTATTTT
cdr3_aa: CASSSRGAVDTQYF

cdr3_length: 15
clone_size: few
v_call: TRBV9
d_call: NA
j_call: TRBJ2-5
cdr3_nt: TGTGCCAGCAGCGTAGGCCACGAGGAAATGGAGACCCAGTACTTC
cdr3_aa: CASSVGHEEMETQYF

cdr3_length: 15
clone_size: NA
v_call: TRBV9
d_call: TRBD1
j_call: TRBJ1-4
cdr3_nt: TGTGCCAGCAGCGCCCCGGGACAGGGCGATGAAAAACTGTTTTTT
cdr3_aa: CASSAPGQGDEKLFF

cdr3_length: 13
clone_size: NA
v_call: TRBV7-8
d_call: TRBD1
j_call: TRBJ1-2
cdr3_nt: TGTGCCAGCAGCTCAGGACAGGGCGACGGCTACACCTTC
cdr3_aa: CASSSGQGDGYTF

cdr3_length: 14
clone_size: once
v_call: TRBV4-3
d_call: TRBD1
j_call: TRBJ1-2
cdr3_nt: TGCGCCAGCAGCTCCGGGACAGGCGCCTATGGCTACACCTTC
cdr3_aa: CASSSGTGAYGYTF

cdr3_length: 17
clone_size: NA
v_call: TRBV6-1
d_call: NA
j_call: TRBJ2-1
cdr3_nt: TGTGCCAGCAGTGAAGTTACTAGCTTCATATACTACAATGAGCAGTTCTTC
cdr3_aa: CASSEVTSFIYYNEQFF

cdr3_length: 13
clone_size: once
v_call: TRBV7-7
d_call: NA
j_call: TRBJ2-4
cdr3_nt: TGTGCCAGCAGCTCAGTAGCCAAAAACATTCAGTACTTC
cdr3_aa: CASSSVAKNIQYF

cdr3_length: 13
clone_size: NA
v_call: TRBV7-8
d_call: TRBD2
j_call: TRBJ2-3
cdr3_nt: TGTGCCAGTTCTAGCGGGAGTACAGATACGCAGTATTTT
cdr3_aa: CASSSGSTDTQYF

cdr3_length: 16
clone_size: NA
v_call: TRBV7-2
d_call: TRBD2
j_call: TRBJ2-1
cdr3_nt: TGTGCCAGCACCAAAGAGGGACTAGCGGGGTGGTTCGGGCAGTTCTTC
cdr3_aa: CASTKEGLAGWFGQFF

cdr3_length: 17
clone_size: NA
v_call: TRBV4-1
d_call: NA
j_call: TRBJ1-3
cdr3_nt: TGCGCCAGCAGCCCGCAGGGGCAGGCATTCTCTGGAAACACCATATATTTT
cdr3_aa: CASSPQGQAFSGNTIYF